Included here is one TCR beta chain sequence, with context. The sample carries other DNA sequences with the same CDR3. Repertoires were generated with immunoSEQ multiplex PCR, while TCRdb's copy carries only in-frame clones and drops some. The sample records around 36,000 clones, about 91% being singletons. The data belong to a study of T cell changes during pregnancy in multiple sclerosis. The germline gives CDR1 PRHDT, CDR2 FYEKMQ (reference sequence). This CDR3 comprises 16 residues. Trimming took 3 bases from V and 3 from J; bases not matched to a gene: 6. J is TRBJ2-2 and V is TRBV13, with 8 nucleotides matching TRBD2. This specimen consisted of CD8+ T cells from peripheral blood mononuclear cells, obtained before pregnancy. The clonotype comes from a female donor with multiple sclerosis, enrolled in a pregnancy study. The CDR3 bases are TGTGCCAGCAGCTTTCAGCGGGAGCTTGACACCGGGGAGCTGTTTTTT. Amino acids: CASSFQRELDTGELFF.